This T cell receptor beta chain appears in the sequencing data of a study of Tregs in tolerant kidney transplant recipients. Broader study findings: Findings come from small patient numbers and require larger validation. Some patients' samples used different primers over time, so nucleotide sequences weren't comparable. Donor-specific Treg expansion exceeded global Treg expansion in tolerant patients, suggesting antigen drive.

Thawed PBMCs were FACS-sorted into unstimulated CD4+CD25+CD127- regulatory T cells, CD4+CD25- non-regulatory cells, CD4 and CD8 cells. V lost 6 bases to trimming and J lost 3 bases, with 10 bases between them. This CDR3 is built from 12 residues. Germline V CDR1 and CDR2: DFQATT, SNEGSKA (reference sequence). Details on this clone: No antigen is known for it. The CDR3 end lies 3 residues beyond the end of the read and is filled in from the germline J gene.

TCRdb keeps only in-frame clones here, not all; method: immunoSEQ multiplex PCR. Its clone listing holds tens of thousands of clones. Sequenced material: CD4+ T cells from blood, taken before the transplant. The source of this sequence is a human donor who received a combined kidney and bone marrow transplant. The rearrangement joins TRBV20-1 to TRBJ2-3; D uncertain. CDR3 sequence: CSALGPTDTQYF. CDR3 DNA (partial): TGCAGTGCCCTAGGCCCGACAGATACG.